Each of the 26 T cell receptor beta chains below was sequenced from the same sample in a study of T and B cells in COVID-19 patients. From blood, about 240-550 ng of genomic DNA served as TRB template. TRB rearrangements were amplified by multiplex PCR with BIOMED2 TRB-A/B primers. TCRdb re-called the multiplex PCR reads through MiXCR, storing one row per CDR3 protein. The profile shows 18,000 or so distinct CDR3 sequences, 36% of them singletons. Sample: blood. Every receptor here comes from a human donor with active COVID-19.

The rearrangement links TRBV11-2 to TRBJ2-5, with 7 bases matching TRBD2. The trim removed 4 bases at V and 4 bases at J, leaving 9 bases unmatched. The germline CDR1 and CDR2 sequences are SGHAT and FQNNGV. The CDR3 covers 15 residues. CDR3 DNA sequence: TGTGCCAGCAGCTCGTCTTCGGGGGGAAGAGAGACCCAGTACTTC. Its translation: CASSSSSGGRETQYF.

This clonotype is deemed medium-sized. The chain carries TRBV29-1 and TRBJ2-1, with 14 bases aligning to TRBD2. The CDR3 has 16 residues. Germline trimming cut 4 bases from V and 2 bases from J; bases unmatched to any gene: 4. Germline V gene sequence: CDR1 SQVTM, CDR2 ANQGSEA. CDR3 amino acids: CSVASTSGGAYNEQFF. The CDR3 DNA follows: TGCAGCGTTGCGTCGACTAGCGGGGGGGCCTACAATGAGCAGTTCTTC.

In its sample, this clonotype was seen a few times. The chain couples TRBV5-6 to TRBJ2-7, with 11 nucleotides matching TRBD2. Losses at the gene ends were 4 bases for V and 0 bases for J; bases not matched to a gene: 3. The germline CDR1 and CDR2 sequences are SGHDT and YYEEEE. CDR3 length: 15 amino acids. The CDR3 nucleotides are TGTGCCAGCAGCCCGGGACTAGCGGCCTCCTACGAGCAGTACTTC. Its translation: CASSPGLAASYEQYF.

By share, this clonotype counts as medium-sized. This chain links TRBV29-1 with TRBJ1-2, with 8 bases matching TRBD1. The CDR3 loop spans 13 amino acids. Germline-derived CDR1 and CDR2 are SQVTM and ANQGSEA. Unmatched junction bases numbered 4, after V lost 3 bases and J lost 4 bases. CDR3 DNA sequence: TGCAGCGTTGACGGGACAGGTTTCTATGGCTACACCTTC. Protein product: CSVDGTGFYGYTF. The full variable domain, with the rest looked up from reference TRBV29-1 and TRBJ1-2, is SAVISQKPSRDICQRGTSLTIQCQVDSQVTMMFWYRQQPGQSLTLIATANQGSEATYESGFVIDKFPISRPNLTFSTLTVSNMSPEDSSIYLCSVDGTGFYGYTFGSGTRLTVV.

The chain joins TRBV20-1 to TRBJ1-2; no clear D gene. The germline CDR1 and CDR2 sequences are DFQATT and SNEGSKA (reference sequence). Trimming took off 5 bases at V and 5 bases at J, with 3 bases between the two ends. The CDR3 runs to 9 residues. The CDR3 loop is CSALYGYTF. The CDR3 region has the DNA TGCAGTGCTCTTTATGGCTACACCTTC.

In this sample, this clonotype turned up many times. The chain links TRBV6-2 or TRBV6-3 to TRBJ2-2; D is uncertain. The length of the CDR3 is 14 residues. The V end was cut by 0 bases, the J end by 5 bases, with 7 bases between. Germline CDR1 is MNHEY and CDR2 is SVGEGT. The CDR3 DNA reads as TGTGCCAGCAGTTACTCGTCACAGACCGGGGAGCTGTTTTTT. Protein: CASSYSSQTGELFF.

This chain links TRBV5-8 with TRBJ2-7; a possible D gene is TRBD1 (6 bases). The CDR3 is made up of 15 amino acids. Germline V CDR1 and CDR2: SGHTS, YDEGEE. V lost 1 base and J 3 bases, leaving 14 bases between the germline ends. The CDR3 DNA reads as TGTGCCAGCAGCTTGCTAGGGGCAGGGGTCTACGAGCAGTACTTC. Its translation is CASSLLGAGVYEQYF.

This clonotype has a count of ten or more. V usage is TRBV29-1 and J usage is TRBJ1-3, with no clear D. The germline CDR1 and CDR2 sequences are SQVTM and ANQGSEA. The CDR3 has 15 residues. Deletions cut 4 bases from V and 0 bases from J, with 13 bases between. DNA for the CDR3: TGCAGCGTTGCAGTCTGGGCACGCTCTGGAAACACCATATATTTT. It encodes CSVAVWARSGNTIYF. The full variable domain, completed using reference TRBV29-1 and TRBJ1-3, is SAVISQKPSRDICQRGTSLTIQCQVDSQVTMMFWYRQQPGQSLTLIATANQGSEATYESGFVIDKFPISRPNLTFSTLTVSNMSPEDSSIYLCSVAVWARSGNTIYFGEGSWLTVV.

The rearrangement links TRBV6-6 to TRBJ2-7, with 11 nucleotides matching TRBD2. V lost 0 bases, J lost 7 bases, and 8 bases stayed unmatched. The germline V gene has CDR1 MNHNY and CDR2 SVGAGI (reference sequence). The CDR3 runs to 16 residues. CDR3 region: CASSYSFSGGAGEQYF. The CDR3 DNA is TGTGCCAGCAGTTACTCGTTTAGCGGGGGGGCGGGGGAGCAGTACTTC.

In its sample, this clonotype is medium-sized. The V call is TRBV6-5, the J call TRBJ2-3; perhaps TRBD1 as D (5 bases). The length of the CDR3 is 14 residues. V gave up 4 bases and J gave up 0 bases, with 8 bases separating them. Germline-derived CDR1 and CDR2 are MNHEY and SVGAGI. CDR3 amino acids: CASSLQDSTDTQYF. DNA of the CDR3: TGTGCCAGCAGTTTACAGGACAGCACAGATACGCAGTATTTT.

The chain has TRBV20-1 and TRBJ2-1, with D tentatively TRBD1 (6 bases). Germline CDR1 and CDR2: DFQATT and SNEGSKA (reference sequence). This CDR3 has 16 amino acids. V lost 3 bases, J lost 0 bases, and 15 bases lay in between. The CDR3 spells CSASAGGQSSYNEQFF. DNA for the CDR3: TGCAGTGCTAGTGCAGGAGGACAGAGCTCCTACAATGAGCAGTTCTTC.

The V gene is TRBV13, the J gene TRBJ2-3, with 10 nucleotides matching TRBD2. The V and J ends lost 4 bases and 1 base, in that order; junction bases with no gene match: 17. CDR3 length: 20 amino acids. Germline V gene sequence: CDR1 PRHDT, CDR2 FYEKMQ (reference sequence). This chain's CDR3 is CASSSWELSGGASRTDTQYF. The CDR3 DNA sequence: TGTGCCAGCAGCTCCTGGGAGCTGAGCGGGGGGGCCTCGCGCACAGATACGCAGTATTTT.

This clonotype was picked up a small number of times. The chain has TRBV19 and TRBJ2-1, with 10 bases matching TRBD2. This CDR3 spans 16 amino acids. The germline gives CDR1 LNHDA, CDR2 SQIVND (reference sequence). Losses at the gene ends were 0 bases for V and 6 bases for J; bases not matched to a gene: 5. The DNA for the CDR3 is TGTGCCAGTAGTATAGATTTCCAGCGGGGGGGCAATGAGCAGTTCTTC. This translates into CASSIDFQRGGNEQFF.

This chain connects TRBV6-2 or TRBV6-3 to TRBJ2-5; 9 positions match TRBD2. In germline, CDR1 is MNHEY, CDR2 SVGEGT. The CDR3 is 19 amino acids. The V segment lost 1 base and the J segment 2 bases; nucleotides outside the gene matches: 14. CDR3 DNA: TGTGCCAGCAGTTACTTACAACGGTTCGGCGGGGGGGGGCAAGAGACCCAGTACTTC. This gives the protein CASSYLQRFGGGGQETQYF.

The rearrangement uses TRBV20-1 and TRBJ1-1; 7 bases are a match to TRBD1. CDR1 is DFQATT and CDR2 is SNEGSKA in the germline V gene (reference sequence). V dropped 0 bases and J dropped 0; count of bases not matched to a gene: 16. The CDR3 is made up of 19 amino acids. In DNA form, the CDR3 reads TGCAGTGCTAGAGACCGAGTCCCGGGACAGCTATCTCTGAACACTGAAGCTTTCTTT. This sequence encodes CSARDRVPGQLSLNTEAFF.

This clonotype was observed a handful of times. The CDR3 sequence: CASSPRLTGRDTGELFF. The CDR3 coding sequence is TGCGCCAGCAGCCCCAGACTGACAGGGCGGGACACCGGGGAGCTGTTTTTT. The chain has TRBV5-1 and TRBJ2-2; TRBD1 matches 7 bases. V trimming: 4 bases; J trimming: 3 bases; junction bases outside the gene matches: 12. The CDR3 spans 17 residues. CDR1 and CDR2 from the germline V gene are SGHRS and YFSETQ. Together with reference TRBV5-1 and TRBJ2-2, the CDR3 gives the full variable domain: KAGVTQTPRYLIKTRGQQVTLSCSPISGHRSVSWYQQTPGQGLQFLFEYFSETQRNKGNFPGRFSGRQFSNSRSEMNVSTLELGDSALYLCASSPRLTGRDTGELFFGEGSRLTVL.

This clonotype was picked up a small number of times. The rearrangement joins TRBV5-6 to TRBJ1-2; 7 nucleotides align to TRBD1. CDR1 and CDR2 (germline): SGHDT, YYEEEE. V was pared by 1 base and J by 8 bases, with 14 bases of the junction left unmatched. CDR3 length: 16 amino acids. The CDR3 sequence: CASSLNGAGGKSGYTF. The CDR3 nucleotides are TGTGCCAGCAGCTTGAACGGGGCAGGGGGTAAATCCGGCTACACCTTC. Together with reference TRBV5-6 and TRBJ1-2, the CDR3 gives the full variable domain: DAGVTQSPTHLIKTRGQQVTLRCSPKSGHDTVSWYQQALGQGPQFIFQYYEEEERQRGNFPDRFSGHQFPNYSSELNVNALLLGDSALYLCASSLNGAGGKSGYTFGSGTRLTVV.

The chain employs TRBV5-6 and TRBJ2-3; TRBD2 matches 10 bases. The CDR3 length is 24 residues. V gave up 2 bases and J gave up 2 bases; unmatched junction bases: 29. CDR1 and CDR2 (germline): SGHDT, YYEEEE. The CDR3 nucleotides are TGTGCCAGCAGCTTTAGAACAGGGGGTGCGTGGGTAGCGGGGGGCCCGCCCTCCACAGATACGCAGTATTTT. It encodes CASSFRTGGAWVAGGPPSTDTQYF.

The genes are TRBV6-5 and TRBJ2-7; 11 nucleotides match TRBD2. V trimming: 10 bases; J trimming: 1 base; junction bases outside the gene matches: 9. Germline CDR1 is MNHEY and CDR2 is SVGAGI. The CDR3 covers 15 residues. CDR3 sequence reads: CATTVSGGVSYEQYV. The CDR3 bases are TGTGCCACCACCGTTAGCGGGGGGGTGTCCTACGAGCAGTACGTC.

This clonotype was detected many times. The chain couples TRBV12-3 or TRBV12-4 to TRBJ2-1; 9 bases match TRBD1. This CDR3 spans 15 amino acids. Germline trimming cut 1 base from V and 5 bases from J; bases unmatched to any gene: 3. The CDR3 is CASSLGTGDNNEQFF. DNA of the CDR3: TGTGCCAGCAGTTTAGGGACAGGGGATAACAATGAGCAGTTCTTC.

About this clonotype itself: This may be a read error: a much more frequent sequence differs by one nucleotide. V is TRBV6-5 and J is TRBJ2-7, with 9 bases matching TRBD1. In germline, CDR1 is MNHEY, CDR2 SVGAGI. V was clipped by 0 bases and J by 2 bases; unmatched bases: 5. CDR3 length: 16 amino acids. The CDR3 DNA reads as TGTGCCAGCAGTTACTCCTCCGGGACAGGGACCTACGAGCAGTACGTC. Residues: CASSYSSGTGTYEQYV.

This chain connects TRBV6-5 to TRBJ2-3; no definite D call. V lost 0 bases, J lost 9 bases, and 13 bases lay in between. This CDR3 spans 14 amino acids. Per germline, CDR1 MNHEY and CDR2 SVGAGI. The CDR3 protein is CASSYSDTSETQYF. For the CDR3, the DNA is TGTGCCAGCAGTTACTCAGACACCTCGGAGACGCAGTATTTT.

The rearrangement joins TRBV19 to TRBJ2-1; 11 bases match TRBD1. J lost 4 bases, V lost 6 bases, and 2 bases had no gene match. CDR1 and CDR2 from the germline V gene are LNHDA and SQIVND (reference sequence). This CDR3 is built from 14 residues. The DNA for the CDR3 is TGTGCCAGTAGCCGGGACAGGGGGTACAATGAGCAGTTCTTC. It codes for CASSRDRGYNEQFF.

This clonotype was observed a few times. The chain links TRBV20-1 to TRBJ2-1, with a possible D match to TRBD2 (5 bases). This CDR3 region has 16 residues. Germline V lookup: CDR1 DFQATT, CDR2 SNEGSKA (reference sequence). With 0 bases removed from V and 7 bases from J, the gap between germline ends came to 19 bases. The CDR3: CSARDDRVGSGNEQFF. CDR3 bases: TGCAGTGCTAGAGATGACCGGGTAGGATCGGGGAATGAGCAGTTCTTC.

The V gene is TRBV12-3 or TRBV12-4, the J gene TRBJ1-1; D perhaps matches TRBD1 (5 bases). V lost 6 bases and J lost 0, with 11 bases in between. The CDR3 is 14 residues long. The CDR3: CASRVTDMNTEAFF. In DNA form, the CDR3 reads TGTGCCAGCAGGGTGACAGATATGAACACTGAAGCTTTCTTT.

This clonotype appeared a few times. The rearrangement joins TRBV13 to TRBJ2-3; D is possibly TRBD2 (5 bases). Germline CDR1 reads PRHDT; CDR2 reads FYEKMQ (reference sequence). V was pared by 6 bases and J by 2 bases, with 15 bases between. The length of the CDR3 is 15 residues. CDR3 nucleotides: TGTGCCAGCAGACAGAGGGCGGCTATCACAGATACGCAGTATTTT. This sequence encodes CASRQRAAITDTQYF.